These 11 T cell receptor beta chains came from one sample sequenced in a study of cytomegalovirus exposure and HLA in healthy donors. Both 60 Vbeta primers and 13 Jbeta primers went into the PCR. Sequencing used immunoSEQ multiplex PCR; TCRdb keeps in-frame clones, though not all of them. The sample shows 150,000 to 200,000 clones, around 80% of them seen only once. The sequenced sample consisted of PBMCs. The receptors were gathered from a man aged 18-30 years in good health and CMV-seronegative.

The chain couples TRBV29-1 to TRBJ1-1; weak D call: TRBD1 (6 bases). Germline V gene sequence: CDR1 SQVTM, CDR2 ANQGSEA. Trimming shortened V by 6 bases and J by 2 bases, and 16 bases separated the two germline ends. The CDR3 is made up of 14 amino acids. CDR3 residues: CSVGARTVNTEAFF. The CDR3, as DNA: TGCAGCGTGGGGGCGAGGACGGTTAACACTGAAGCTTTCTTT.

CDR3 protein: CASSVNQPQHF. The DNA of the CDR3 is TGTGCCAGCAGCGTCAATCAGCCCCAGCATTTT. This sequence joins TRBV6-1 and TRBJ1-5; the D is unclear. In germline, CDR1 is MNHNS, CDR2 SASEGT. Deletions cut 6 bases from V and 3 bases from J, with 3 bases between. This CDR3 contains 11 residues.

The chain is built from TRBV18 and TRBJ2-5; TRBD2 is a possible D gene (6 bases). The CDR3 is made up of 15 amino acids. Germline V gene data show CDR1 as KGHSH and CDR2 as LQKENI. V lost 4 bases and J lost 1, with 13 bases in between. The CDR3 spells CASSRFGGPQETQYF. For the CDR3, the DNA is TGTGCCAGCTCACGATTCGGGGGACCCCAAGAGACCCAGTACTTC.

The CDR3 DNA reads as TGTGCCAGTAGCCCTTTCTGGGCAGCTTACTCCTACGAGCAGTACTTC. Translated, it gives CASSPFWAAYSYEQYF. The genes are TRBV19 and TRBJ2-5; D unresolved. The better agreement between TRBJ2-7 and the DNA end casts doubt on the J call. The CDR3 spans 16 residues. The germline CDR1 and CDR2 sequences are LNHDA and SQIVND (reference sequence).

This clone turned up a few times. The rearrangement uses TRBV4-3 and TRBJ1-4; the D gene is possibly TRBD1 (6 bases). The CDR3 has 15 amino acids. CDR1 LGHNA and CDR2 YSLEER come from the germline V gene. Deletions cut 1 base from V and 5 bases from J, with 11 bases between. The DNA of the CDR3 is TGCGCCAGCAGCCAAGTCGGCCAGGGGAATGAAAAACTGTTTTTT. Translation gives CASSQVGQGNEKLFF.

This chain links TRBV7-6 with TRBJ2-5, with 11 nucleotides matching TRBD2. V shed 1 base and J 6 bases; nucleotides not matched to a gene: 13. CDR1 and CDR2 from the germline V gene are SGHVS and FNYEAQ. The CDR3 loop spans 18 amino acids. The CDR3 protein is CASSLESLAGGPRKTQYF. DNA for the CDR3: TGTGCCAGCAGCTTAGAGAGTCTAGCGGGAGGACCAAGGAAGACCCAGTACTTC.

The genes are TRBV5-4 and TRBJ2-7; TRBD2 is a possible D gene (5 bases). V shed 5 bases and J shed 2 bases, with 17 bases lying between them. Germline V gene sequence: CDR1 SGHNT, CDR2 YYREEE (reference sequence). This CDR3 is built from 15 residues. In nucleotides, the CDR3 is TGTGCCAGCAGTCCGGCGGTGGGGAGACCCTACGAGCAGTACTTC. This codes for CASSPAVGRPYEQYF.

This chain links TRBV2 with TRBJ2-7; D possibly corresponds to TRBD1 (6 bases). V dropped 7 bases and J dropped 3 bases, with 19 bases sitting between them. CDR1 is SNHLY and CDR2 is FYNNEI in the germline V gene. The CDR3 runs to 15 residues. The CDR3 protein is CASNPKGDTYYEQYF. As DNA, the CDR3 is TGTGCCAGCAACCCCAAGGGGGACACGTACTACGAGCAGTACTTC.

The chain recombines TRBV5-1 with TRBJ2-7, with 11 nucleotides matching TRBD1. Germline V lookup: CDR1 SGHRS, CDR2 YFSETQ. V dropped 2 bases and J dropped 4; count of bases not matched to a gene: 5. This CDR3 contains 15 residues. The CDR3 DNA follows: TGCGCCAGCAGCTTCGGGGGGACAGGGGGATACGAGCAGTACTTC. Protein: CASSFGGTGGYEQYF.

In its sample, this clone was seen once. At one of its ends the junction is not consistent with the germline gene, which may arise from a read error. The chain couples TRBV7-9 to TRBJ2-7; 8 nucleotides match TRBD1. The CDR3 has 15 residues. CDR1 and CDR2 (germline): SEHNR, FQNEAQ (reference sequence). The CDR3 DNA reads as TGTGCCAGCAACTTAGTCGGACAGGGAGTGAACGAGCAGTACTTC. Translated, it gives CASNLVGQGVNEQYF. The complete variable domain, with remaining parts taken from reference TRBV7-9 and TRBJ2-7, reads DTGVSQNPRHKITKRGQNVTFRCDPISEHNRLYWYRQTLGQGPEFLTYFQNEAQLEKSRLLSDRFSAERPKGSFSTLEIQRTEQGDSAMYLCASNLVGQGVNEQYFGPGTRLTVT.

The V and J genes are TRBV5-4 and TRBJ2-5, with 10 bases that match TRBD2. Germline CDR1 is SGHNT and CDR2 is YYREEE (reference sequence). Trimming cost V 3 bases and J 1 base; bases outside gene matches: 6. The CDR3 covers 16 residues. The CDR3 DNA sequence: TGTGCCAGCAGCTCCTTCCGACTAGCGGGCCAAGAGACCCAGTACTTC. Translating it yields CASSSFRLAGQETQYF.